This TCR beta chain stems from a study of OX40 agonist ivuxolimab in advanced cancers. Study at large: Patients were dosed intravenously with ivuxolimab at 0.01 to 10 mg/kg every 2 weeks.

Clones were sequenced by immunoSEQ multiplex PCR, and TCRdb holds only the in-frame ones, with some missing. The repertoire holds 13,000 to 15,000 clones, with over 85% as singletons. Overall study results and limits: Relatively little clonal expansion, among the lowest observed, appeared in partial responders at 0.1-3.0 mg/kg. Clonal expansion from baseline to week 6 occurred in both CD4+ and CD8+ T cells.

About this clone: Its antigen is not known.

Here the sequenced sample was CD4+ or CD8+ T cells sorted from blood, taken in a trial of the OX40 agonist ivuxolimab. This TCR was recovered from an adult with an advanced solid tumor such as melanoma, head and neck, liver or kidney cancer.

The CDR3 protein is CASSLGFDSQETQYF. DNA of the CDR3: TGTGCCAGCAGCTTAGGGTTCGACAGTCAAGAGACCCAGTACTTC. This chain connects TRBV7-9 to TRBJ2-5; tentative D call: TRBD1 (5 bases). The germline CDR1 and CDR2 sequences are SEHNR and FQNEAQ (reference sequence). V lost 1 base and J 2 bases, leaving 11 bases between the germline ends. This CDR3 has 15 amino acids. The whole variable domain, filled in from reference TRBV7-9 and TRBJ2-5, reads DTGVSQNPRHKITKRGQNVTFRCDPISEHNRLYWYRQTLGQGPEFLTYFQNEAQLEKSRLLSDRFSAERPKGSFSTLEIQRTEQGDSAMYLCASSLGFDSQETQYFGPGTRLLVL.